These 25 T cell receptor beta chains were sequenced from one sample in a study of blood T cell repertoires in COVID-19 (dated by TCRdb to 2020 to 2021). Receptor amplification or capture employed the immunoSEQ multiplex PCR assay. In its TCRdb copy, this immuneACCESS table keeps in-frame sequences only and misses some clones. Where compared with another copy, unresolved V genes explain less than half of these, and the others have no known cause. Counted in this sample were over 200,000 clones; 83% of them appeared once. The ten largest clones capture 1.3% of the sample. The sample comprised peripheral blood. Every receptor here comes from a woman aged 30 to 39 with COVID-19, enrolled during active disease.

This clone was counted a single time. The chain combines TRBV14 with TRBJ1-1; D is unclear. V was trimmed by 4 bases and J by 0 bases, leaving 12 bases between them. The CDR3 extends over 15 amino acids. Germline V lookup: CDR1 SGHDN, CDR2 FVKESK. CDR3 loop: CASSPAGTMNTEAFF. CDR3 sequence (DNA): TGTGCCAGCAGCCCAGCGGGTACCATGAACACTGAAGCTTTCTTT.

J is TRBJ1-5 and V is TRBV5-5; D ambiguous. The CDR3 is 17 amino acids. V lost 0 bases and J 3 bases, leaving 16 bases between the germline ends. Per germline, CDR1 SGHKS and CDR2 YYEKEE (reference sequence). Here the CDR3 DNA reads TGTGCCAGCAGCTTGGAGCCGGTCGTGGTCCTCAATCAGCCCCAGCATTTT. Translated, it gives CASSLEPVVVLNQPQHF. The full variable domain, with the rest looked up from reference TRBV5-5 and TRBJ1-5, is DAGVTQSPTHLIKTRGQQVTLRCSPISGHKSVSWYQQVLGQGPQFIFQYYEKEERGRGNFPDRFSARQFPNYSSELNVNALLLGDSALYLCASSLEPVVVLNQPQHFGDGTRLSIL.

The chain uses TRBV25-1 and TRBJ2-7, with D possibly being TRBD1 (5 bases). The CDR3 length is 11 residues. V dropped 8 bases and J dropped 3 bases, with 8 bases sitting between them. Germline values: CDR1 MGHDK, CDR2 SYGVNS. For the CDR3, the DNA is TGTGCCAGCCGGACAAACTACGAGCAGTACTTC. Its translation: CASRTNYEQYF.

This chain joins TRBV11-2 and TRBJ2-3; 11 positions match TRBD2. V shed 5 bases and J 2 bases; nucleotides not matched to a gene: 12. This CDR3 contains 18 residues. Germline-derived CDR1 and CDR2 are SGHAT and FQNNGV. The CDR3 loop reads CASSVPLAGGWDTDTQYF. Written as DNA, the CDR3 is TGTGCCAGCAGCGTACCGCTAGCGGGAGGATGGGACACAGATACGCAGTATTTT.

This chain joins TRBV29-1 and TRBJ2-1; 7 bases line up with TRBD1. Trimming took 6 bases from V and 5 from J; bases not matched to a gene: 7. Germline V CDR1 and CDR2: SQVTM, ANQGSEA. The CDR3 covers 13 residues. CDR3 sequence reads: CSVRTGFHNEQFF. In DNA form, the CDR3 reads TGCAGCGTGAGGACAGGTTTTCACAATGAGCAGTTCTTC.

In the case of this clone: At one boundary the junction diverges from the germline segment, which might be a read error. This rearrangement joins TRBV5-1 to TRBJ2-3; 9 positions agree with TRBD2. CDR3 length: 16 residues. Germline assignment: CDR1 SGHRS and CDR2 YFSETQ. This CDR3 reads CASSSNPGTSKDTQYF. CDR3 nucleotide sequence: TGCGCCAGCAGCTCCAACCCCGGGACTAGCAAAGATACGCAGTATTTT.

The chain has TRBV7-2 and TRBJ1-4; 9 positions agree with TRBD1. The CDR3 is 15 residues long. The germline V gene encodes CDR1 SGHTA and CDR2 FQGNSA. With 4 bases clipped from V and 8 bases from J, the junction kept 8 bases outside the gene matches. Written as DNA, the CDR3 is TGTGCCAGCAGCTCGAGGGGACAGGGAAAAGAAAAACTGTTTTTT. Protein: CASSSRGQGKEKLFF.

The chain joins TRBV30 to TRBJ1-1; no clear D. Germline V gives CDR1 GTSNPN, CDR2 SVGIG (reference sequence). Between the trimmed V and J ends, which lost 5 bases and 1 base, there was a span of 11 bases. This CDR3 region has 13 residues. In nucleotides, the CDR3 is TGTGCCTGGGAAAAACAGCCGAACACTGAAGCTTTCTTT. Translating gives CAWEKQPNTEAFF.

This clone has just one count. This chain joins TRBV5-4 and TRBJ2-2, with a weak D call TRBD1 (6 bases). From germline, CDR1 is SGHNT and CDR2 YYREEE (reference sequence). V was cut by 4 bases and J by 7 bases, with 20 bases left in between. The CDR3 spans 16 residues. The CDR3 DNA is TGTGCCAGCAGCCGCCGACAGGAAGGGCCCGGCGGGGAGCTGTTTTTT. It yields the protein CASSRRQEGPGGELFF. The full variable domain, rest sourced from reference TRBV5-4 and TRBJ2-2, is ETGVTQSPTHLIKTRGQQVTLRCSSQSGHNTVSWYQQALGQGPQFIFQYYREEENGRGNFPPRFSGLQFPNYSSELNVNALELDDSALYLCASSRRQEGPGGELFFGEGSRLTVL.

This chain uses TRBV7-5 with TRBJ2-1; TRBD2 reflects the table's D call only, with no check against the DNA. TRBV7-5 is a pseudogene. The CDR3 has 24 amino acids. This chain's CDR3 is CARSLATGTGRRAGGTFCNNEQFF. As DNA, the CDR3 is TGTGCCAGAAGCTTAGCTACCGGGACAGGGAGGAGAGCGGGAGGTACCTTTTGCAACAATGAGCAGTTCTTC.

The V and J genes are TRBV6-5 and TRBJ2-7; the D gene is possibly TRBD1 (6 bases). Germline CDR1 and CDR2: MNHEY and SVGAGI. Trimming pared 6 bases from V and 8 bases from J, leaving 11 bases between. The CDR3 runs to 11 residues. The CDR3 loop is CASSNDRKQYF. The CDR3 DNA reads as TGTGCCAGCAGCAACGACAGGAAGCAGTACTTC.

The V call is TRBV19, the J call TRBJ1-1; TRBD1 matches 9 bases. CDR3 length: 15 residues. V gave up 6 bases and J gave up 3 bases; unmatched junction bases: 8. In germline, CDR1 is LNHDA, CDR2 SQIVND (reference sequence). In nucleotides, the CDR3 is TGTGCCAGTAGGCCACAGGGGGCGGCGGACACTGAAGCTTTCTTT. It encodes CASRPQGAADTEAFF.

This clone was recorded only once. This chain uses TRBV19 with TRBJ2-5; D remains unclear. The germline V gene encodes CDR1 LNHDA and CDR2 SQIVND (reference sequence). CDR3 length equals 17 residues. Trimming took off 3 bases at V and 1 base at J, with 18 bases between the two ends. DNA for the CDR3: TGTGCCAGTAGTATTTATCCAGCGCCCGACCTCCAAGAGACCCAGTACTTC. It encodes CASSIYPAPDLQETQYF.

The CDR3: CSVVQDAYNEQFF. The DNA of the CDR3 is TGCAGCGTTGTGCAGGATGCCTACAATGAGCAGTTCTTC. The chain is built from TRBV29-1 and TRBJ2-1; D is unresolved. The CDR3 consists of 13 residues. With 4 bases removed from V and 2 bases from J, the gap between germline ends came to 9 bases. CDR1 is SQVTM, CDR2 ANQGSEA, per germline.

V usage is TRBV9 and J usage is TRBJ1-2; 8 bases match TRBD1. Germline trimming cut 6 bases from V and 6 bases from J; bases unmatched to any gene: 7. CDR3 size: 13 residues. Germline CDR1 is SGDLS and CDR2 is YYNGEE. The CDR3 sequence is CASTRTGRHGYTF. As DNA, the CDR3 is TGTGCCAGCACCCGGACAGGGCGCCATGGCTACACCTTC. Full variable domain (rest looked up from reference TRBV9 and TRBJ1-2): DSGVTQTPKHLITATGQRVTLRCSPRSGDLSVYWYQQSLDQGLQFLIQYYNGEERAKGNILERFSAQQFPDLHSELNLSSLELGDSALYFCASTRTGRHGYTFGSGTRLTVV.

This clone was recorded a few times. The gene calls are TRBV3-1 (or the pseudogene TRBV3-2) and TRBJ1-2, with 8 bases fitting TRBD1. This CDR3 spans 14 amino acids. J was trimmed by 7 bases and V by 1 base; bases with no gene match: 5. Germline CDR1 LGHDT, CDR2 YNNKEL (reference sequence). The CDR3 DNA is TGTGCCAGCAGCCAAGCCGGCAGGGGGCCTGGCTACACCTTC. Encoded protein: CASSQAGRGPGYTF.

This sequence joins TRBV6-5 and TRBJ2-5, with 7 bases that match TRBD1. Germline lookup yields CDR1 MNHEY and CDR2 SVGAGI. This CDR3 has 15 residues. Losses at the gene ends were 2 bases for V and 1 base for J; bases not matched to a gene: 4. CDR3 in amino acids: CASSYNRDSQETQYF. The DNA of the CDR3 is TGTGCCAGCAGTTACAACCGGGACAGCCAAGAGACCCAGTACTTC.

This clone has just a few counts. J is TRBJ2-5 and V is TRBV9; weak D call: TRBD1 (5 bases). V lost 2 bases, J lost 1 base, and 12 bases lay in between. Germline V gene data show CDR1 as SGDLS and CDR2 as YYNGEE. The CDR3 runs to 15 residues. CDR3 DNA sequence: TGTGCCAGCAGCGTTTTGGACAAATCCCAAGAGACCCAGTACTTC. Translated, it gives CASSVLDKSQETQYF.

The CDR3 loop is CASSRGASGEETQYF. CDR3 nucleotide sequence: TGCGCCAGCAGCCGGGGGGCTAGCGGGGAAGAGACCCAGTACTTC. The rearrangement links TRBV5-1 to TRBJ2-5; 9 bases line up with TRBD2. The CDR3 contains 15 residues. After removal of 4 bases from V and 3 bases from J, the junction contained 7 bases not matched to a gene. The V gene's germline CDR1 is SGHRS and CDR2 YFSETQ.

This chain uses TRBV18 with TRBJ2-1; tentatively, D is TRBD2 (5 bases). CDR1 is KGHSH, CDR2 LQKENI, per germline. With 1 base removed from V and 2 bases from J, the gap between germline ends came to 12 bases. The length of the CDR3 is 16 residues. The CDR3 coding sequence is TGTGCCAGCTCACCACTACTAGAGTCCACCTACAATGAGCAGTTCTTC. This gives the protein CASSPLLESTYNEQFF. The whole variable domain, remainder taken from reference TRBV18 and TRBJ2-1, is NAGVMQNPRHLVRRRGQEARLRCSPMKGHSHVYWYRQLPEEGLKFMVYLQKENIIDESGMPKERFSAEFPKEGPSILRIQQVVRGDSAAYFCASSPLLESTYNEQFFGPGTRLTVL.

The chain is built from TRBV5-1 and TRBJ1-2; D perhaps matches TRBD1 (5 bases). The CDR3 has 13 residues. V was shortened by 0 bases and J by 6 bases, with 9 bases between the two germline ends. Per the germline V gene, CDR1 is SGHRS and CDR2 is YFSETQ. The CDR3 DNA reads TGCGCCAGCAGCTTGGAAGGGGTCGATGGCTACACCTTC. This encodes CASSLEGVDGYTF.

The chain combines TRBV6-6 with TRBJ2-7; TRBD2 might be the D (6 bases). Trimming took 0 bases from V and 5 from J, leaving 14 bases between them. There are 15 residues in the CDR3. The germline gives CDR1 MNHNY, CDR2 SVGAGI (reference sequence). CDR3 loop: CASSYSILAINEQYF. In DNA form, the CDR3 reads TGTGCCAGCAGTTACTCGATTCTAGCGATAAACGAGCAGTACTTC.

The CDR3 nucleotides read TGTGCCAGCAGTGACAGGGGGCTTGCGGAAAAACTGTTTTTT. Its translation is CASSDRGLAEKLFF. The chain has TRBV2 and TRBJ1-4; 8 positions match TRBD1. CDR1 is SNHLY, CDR2 FYNNEI, per germline. Trimming at V came to 3 bases and at J to 8 bases, leaving 5 bases not matched to a gene. CDR3 size: 14 residues.

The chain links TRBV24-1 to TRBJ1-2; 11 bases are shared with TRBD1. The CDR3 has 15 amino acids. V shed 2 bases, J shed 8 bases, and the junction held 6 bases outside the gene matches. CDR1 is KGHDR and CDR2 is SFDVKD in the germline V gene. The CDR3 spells CATSDWDRGSWGYTF. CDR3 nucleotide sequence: TGTGCCACCAGTGATTGGGACAGGGGGAGTTGGGGCTACACCTTC.

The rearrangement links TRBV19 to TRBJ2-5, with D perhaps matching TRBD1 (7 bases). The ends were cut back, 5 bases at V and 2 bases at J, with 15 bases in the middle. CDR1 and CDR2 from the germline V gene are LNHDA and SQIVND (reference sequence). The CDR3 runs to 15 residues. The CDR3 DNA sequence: TGTGCCAGTAGTTGGGCAGGGGGGCCACAAGAGACCCAGTACTTC. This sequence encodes CASSWAGGPQETQYF.